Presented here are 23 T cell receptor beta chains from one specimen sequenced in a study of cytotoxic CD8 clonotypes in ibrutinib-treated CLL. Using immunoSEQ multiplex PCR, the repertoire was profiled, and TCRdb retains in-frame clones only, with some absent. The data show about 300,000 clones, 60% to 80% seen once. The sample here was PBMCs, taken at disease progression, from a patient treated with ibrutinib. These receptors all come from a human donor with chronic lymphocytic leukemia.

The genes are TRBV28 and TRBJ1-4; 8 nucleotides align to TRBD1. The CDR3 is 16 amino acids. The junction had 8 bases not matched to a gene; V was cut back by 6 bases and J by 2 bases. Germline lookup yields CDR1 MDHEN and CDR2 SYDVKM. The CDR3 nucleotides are TGTGCCAGCAGCCAGGACAGGGTAGGGACTAATGAAAAACTGTTTTTT. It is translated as CASSQDRVGTNEKLFF.

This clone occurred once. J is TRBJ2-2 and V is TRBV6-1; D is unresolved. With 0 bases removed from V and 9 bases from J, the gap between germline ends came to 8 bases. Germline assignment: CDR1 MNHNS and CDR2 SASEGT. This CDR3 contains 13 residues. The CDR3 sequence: CASSEALGWELFF. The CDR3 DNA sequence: TGTGCCAGCAGTGAAGCGCTGGGGTGGGAGCTGTTTTTT.

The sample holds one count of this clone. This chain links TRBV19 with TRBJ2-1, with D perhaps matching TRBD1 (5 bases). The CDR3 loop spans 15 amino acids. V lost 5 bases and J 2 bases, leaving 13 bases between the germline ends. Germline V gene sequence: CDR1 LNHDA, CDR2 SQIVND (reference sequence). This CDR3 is CASSLQGGPYNEQFF. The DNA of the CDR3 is TGTGCCAGTAGTCTCCAGGGTGGCCCCTACAATGAGCAGTTCTTC.

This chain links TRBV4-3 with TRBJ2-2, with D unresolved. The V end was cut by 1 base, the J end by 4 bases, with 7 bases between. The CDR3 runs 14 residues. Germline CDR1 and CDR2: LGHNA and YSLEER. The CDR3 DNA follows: TGCGCCAGCAGCCAAGTAACCAGCACCGGGGAGCTGTTTTTT. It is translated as CASSQVTSTGELFF.

The CDR3 region has the DNA TGTGCCAGTGGGCTAGCGGGGTACAATGAGCAGTTCTTC. Encoded protein: CASGLAGYNEQFF. This rearrangement joins TRBV18 to TRBJ2-1; 9 nucleotides agree with TRBD2. Germline V gives CDR1 KGHSH, CDR2 LQKENI. The V gene end was trimmed by 9 bases and the J gene end by 4 bases; junction bases not matched to a gene: 4. The CDR3 contains 13 residues.

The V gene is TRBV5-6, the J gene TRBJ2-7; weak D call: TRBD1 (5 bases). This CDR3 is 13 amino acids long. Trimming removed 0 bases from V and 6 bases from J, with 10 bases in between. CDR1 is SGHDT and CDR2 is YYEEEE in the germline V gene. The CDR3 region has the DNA TGTGCCAGCAGCTTGGTTGCCCAGGGCGAGCAGTACTTC. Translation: CASSLVAQGEQYF. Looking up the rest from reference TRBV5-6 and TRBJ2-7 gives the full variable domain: DAGVTQSPTHLIKTRGQQVTLRCSPKSGHDTVSWYQQALGQGPQFIFQYYEEEERQRGNFPDRFSGHQFPNYSSELNVNALLLGDSALYLCASSLVAQGEQYFGPGTRLTVT.

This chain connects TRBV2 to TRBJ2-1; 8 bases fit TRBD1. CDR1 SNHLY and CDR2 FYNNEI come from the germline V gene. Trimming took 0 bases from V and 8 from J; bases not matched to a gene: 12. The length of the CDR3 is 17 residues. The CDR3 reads CASSEAQTFLDRDEQFF. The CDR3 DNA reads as TGTGCCAGCAGTGAAGCCCAGACTTTCTTGGACAGGGATGAGCAGTTCTTC.

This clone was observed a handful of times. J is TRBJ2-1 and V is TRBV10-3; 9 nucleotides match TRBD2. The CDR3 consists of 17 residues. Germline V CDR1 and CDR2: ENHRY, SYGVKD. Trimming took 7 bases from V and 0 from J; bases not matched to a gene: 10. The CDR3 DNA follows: TGTGCCATCACGGCGGGAGGGGCCTATAGCTCCTACAATGAGCAGTTCTTC. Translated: CAITAGGAYSSYNEQFF.

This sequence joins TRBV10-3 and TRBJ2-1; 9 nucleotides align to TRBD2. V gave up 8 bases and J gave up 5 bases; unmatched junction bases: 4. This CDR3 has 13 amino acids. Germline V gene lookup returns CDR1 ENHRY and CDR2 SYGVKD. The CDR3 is CAIGPSGDNEQFF. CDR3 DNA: TGTGCCATCGGCCCTAGCGGGGACAATGAGCAGTTCTTC.

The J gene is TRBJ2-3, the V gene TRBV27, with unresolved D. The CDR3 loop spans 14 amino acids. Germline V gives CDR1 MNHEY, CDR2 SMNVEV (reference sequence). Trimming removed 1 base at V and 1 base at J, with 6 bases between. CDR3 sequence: CASSLFQGTDTQYF. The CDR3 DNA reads TGTGCCAGCAGTTTATTTCAAGGCACAGATACGCAGTATTTT.

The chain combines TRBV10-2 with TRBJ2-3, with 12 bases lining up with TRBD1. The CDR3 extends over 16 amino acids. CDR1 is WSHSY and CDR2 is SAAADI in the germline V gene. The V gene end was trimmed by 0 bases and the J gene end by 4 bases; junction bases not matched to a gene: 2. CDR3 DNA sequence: TGCGCCAGCAGTGAGTCCGGGACAGGGGGCGCAGATACGCAGTATTTT. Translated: CASSESGTGGADTQYF.

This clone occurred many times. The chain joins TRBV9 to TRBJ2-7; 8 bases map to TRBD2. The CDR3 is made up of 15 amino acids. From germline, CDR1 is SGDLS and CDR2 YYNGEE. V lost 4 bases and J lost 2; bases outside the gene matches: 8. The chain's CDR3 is CASSPGGVGAYEQYF. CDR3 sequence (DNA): TGTGCCAGCAGCCCCGGGGGGGTAGGCGCCTACGAGCAGTACTTC.

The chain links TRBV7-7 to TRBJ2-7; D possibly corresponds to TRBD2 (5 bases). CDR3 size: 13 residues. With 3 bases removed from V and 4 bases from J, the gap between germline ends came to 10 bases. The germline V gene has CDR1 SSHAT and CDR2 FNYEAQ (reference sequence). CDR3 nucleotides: TGTGCCAGCAGCTTTGCACCGGGATACGAGCAGTACTTC. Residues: CASSFAPGYEQYF.

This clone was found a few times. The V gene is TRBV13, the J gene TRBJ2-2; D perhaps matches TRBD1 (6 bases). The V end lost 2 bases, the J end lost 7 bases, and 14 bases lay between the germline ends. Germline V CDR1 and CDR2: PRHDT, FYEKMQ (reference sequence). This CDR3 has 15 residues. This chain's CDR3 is CASSLIQGLDGELFF. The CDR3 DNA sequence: TGTGCCAGCAGCTTAATTCAGGGGCTCGACGGGGAGCTGTTTTTT.

The CDR3 here is CASSHSGRALNEQFF. CDR3 nucleotides: TGTGCCAGCAGCCATAGCGGGAGGGCGCTTAATGAGCAGTTCTTC. The V gene is TRBV7-9, the J gene TRBJ2-1; 11 positions match TRBD2. Trimming took 5 bases from V and 7 from J; bases not matched to a gene: 7. CDR1 and CDR2 (germline): SEHNR, FQNEAQ (reference sequence). The length of the CDR3 is 15 residues.

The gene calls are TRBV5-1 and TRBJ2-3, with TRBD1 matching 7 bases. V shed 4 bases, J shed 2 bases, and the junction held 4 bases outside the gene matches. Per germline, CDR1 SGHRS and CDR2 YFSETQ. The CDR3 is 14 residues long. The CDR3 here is CASSPQGPTDTQYF. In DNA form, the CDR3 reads TGCGCCAGCAGCCCACAGGGGCCCACAGATACGCAGTATTTT.

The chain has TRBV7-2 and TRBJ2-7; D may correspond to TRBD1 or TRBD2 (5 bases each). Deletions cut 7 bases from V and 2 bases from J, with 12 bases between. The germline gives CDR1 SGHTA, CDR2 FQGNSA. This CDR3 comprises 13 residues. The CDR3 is CASTRMGAYEQYF. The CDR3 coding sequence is TGTGCCAGCACCCGAATGGGGGCCTACGAGCAGTACTTC.

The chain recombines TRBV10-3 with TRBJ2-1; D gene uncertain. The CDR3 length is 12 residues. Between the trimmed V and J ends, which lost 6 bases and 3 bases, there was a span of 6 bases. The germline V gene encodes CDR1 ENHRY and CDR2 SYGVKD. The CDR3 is CAISYVYNEQFF. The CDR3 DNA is TGTGCCATCAGCTATGTCTACAATGAGCAGTTCTTC.

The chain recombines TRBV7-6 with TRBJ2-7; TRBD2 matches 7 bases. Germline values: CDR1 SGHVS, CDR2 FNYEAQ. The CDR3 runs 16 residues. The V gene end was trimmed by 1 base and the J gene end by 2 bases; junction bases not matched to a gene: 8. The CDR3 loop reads CASSLVPGAGTYEQYF. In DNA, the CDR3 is TGTGCCAGCAGCTTAGTTCCGGGAGCGGGGACCTACGAGCAGTACTTC.

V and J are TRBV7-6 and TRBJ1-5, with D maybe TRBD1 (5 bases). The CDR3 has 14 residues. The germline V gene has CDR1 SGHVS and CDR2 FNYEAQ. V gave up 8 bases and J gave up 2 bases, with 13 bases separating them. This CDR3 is CASSGGSGNQPQHF. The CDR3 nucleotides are TGTGCCAGCTCGGGGGGTTCGGGCAATCAGCCCCAGCATTTT.

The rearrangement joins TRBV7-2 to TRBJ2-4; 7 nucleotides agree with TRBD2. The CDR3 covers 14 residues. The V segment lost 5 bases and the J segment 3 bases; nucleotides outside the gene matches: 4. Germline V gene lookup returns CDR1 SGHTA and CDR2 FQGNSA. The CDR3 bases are TGTGCCAGCAGCCCCGAGCGGGGCAAAAACATTCAGTACTTC. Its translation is CASSPERGKNIQYF. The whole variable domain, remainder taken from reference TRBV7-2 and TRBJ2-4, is GAGVSQSPSNKVTEKGKDVELRCDPISGHTALYWYRQSLGQGLEFLIYFQGNSAPDKSGLPSDRFSAERTGGSVSTLTIQRTQQEDSAVYLCASSPERGKNIQYFGAGTRLSVL.

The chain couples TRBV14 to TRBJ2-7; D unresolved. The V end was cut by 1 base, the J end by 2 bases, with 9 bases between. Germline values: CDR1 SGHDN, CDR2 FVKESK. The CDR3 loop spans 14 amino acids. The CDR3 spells CASSQAVFPYEQYF. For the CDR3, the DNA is TGTGCCAGCAGCCAAGCTGTCTTTCCCTACGAGCAGTACTTC.

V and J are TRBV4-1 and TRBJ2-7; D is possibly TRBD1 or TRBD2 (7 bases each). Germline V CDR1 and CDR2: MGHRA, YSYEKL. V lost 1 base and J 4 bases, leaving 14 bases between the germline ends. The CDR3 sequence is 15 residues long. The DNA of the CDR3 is TGCGCCAGCAGCCAAGCAGGGCAGGGGGGGTACGAGCAGTACTTC. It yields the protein CASSQAGQGGYEQYF.